The clone carrying this T cell receptor (beta chain) was seen only a few times. The antigen is not known. These data originate in a study of T-cell reconstitution after alpha-beta-depleted transplantation in children. Overall study findings and caveats: There were reportedly several hundred expanded graft clones from which alpha-beta T cells came about two months after transplant.

Preparation of the TCRbeta library involved a method that used unique molecular identifiers. TCRdb analysed the PCR reads with MiXCR anew, one entry per CDR3 protein. The data hold roughly 790,000 distinct CDR3 sequences, with around 17% observed a single time. The sequence came from a male patient younger than 18 who had a stem cell transplant for acute lymphoblastic leukemia, so the T cells may come from the graft donor. The specimen was PBMCs, mostly from graft donor cells, collected 360 days after TCRalphabeta/CD19-depleted stem cell transplant.

The CDR3 region is CASSQDLRVGWNIQYF. The CDR3 DNA sequence: TGTGCCAGCAGCCAAGATTTACGGGTTGGATGGAACATTCAGTACTTC. This rearrangement joins TRBV3-1 to TRBJ2-4; D is unresolved. This CDR3 is built from 16 residues. CDR1 and CDR2 (germline): LGHDT, YNNKEL (reference sequence). Between the trimmed V and J ends, which lost 0 bases and 7 bases, there was a span of 16 bases.